This TCR beta chain was identified during a study of T cell responses to AZD1222 COVID-19 vaccine. As for the study in general: Second-dose schedules of about 4 or about 12 weeks were combined. Regarding the study as a whole: CD4 TCRs linked to vaccination spanned spike, dominating at 160-218 and 743-854. Vaccination with two AZD1222 doses was followed by a rise in Spike-specific TCR breadth and depth.

A note on this clone: Its antigen is still unknown.

Sequenced by immunoSEQ multiplex PCR; TCRdb stores in-frame clones only, minus some. The sample has about 130,000 clones; 85% to 90% are singletons. The CDR3 covers 15 residues. V lost 1 base to trimming and J lost 2 bases, with 12 bases between them. Germline CDR1 is MGHRA and CDR2 is YSYEKL. The input for sequencing was peripheral blood, taken on day 0 of AZD1222 vaccination. The V gene is TRBV4-1, the J gene TRBJ2-7; a weak D match, TRBD2 (5 bases). The receptor comes from an adult in good health. The CDR3 nucleotides are TGCGCCAGCAGCCAAGGAAGGGCGGAGGCCTACGAGCAGTACTTC. Translated, it gives CASSQGRAEAYEQYF.